Listed here are 2 T cell receptor beta chains from one sample, sequenced in a study of blood T cells in healthy people across ages (dated by TCRdb to about 2015). The method behind the library was 5' RACE. TCRdb shows the sequencer as Illumina HiSeq 2500. A second about 6 to 11 cycle PCR used a sample-barcoded 5' primer and a J-beta primer mix. The raw public reads went through TCRdb reprocessing: fastp at Q25, MiXCR clone calling, in-frame beta chains kept. Every CDR3 protein is listed once, alongside the most common genes and DNA of its rows. Within this sample are about 1.1 million distinct CDR3 sequences, with around two fifths of them counted one time only. Of the sample, roughly 14% falls within the top ten clones. The specimen sequenced was blood. The source of these receptors is a man aged 18-30 years in good health.

This clonotype has more than one count but fewer than ten. The genes are TRBV5-6 and TRBJ1-1; D is undetermined. Trimming cost V 3 bases and J 4 bases, with 13 bases left between them. This CDR3 comprises 14 residues. Germline V gene sequence: CDR1 SGHDT, CDR2 YYEEEE. The CDR3 loop is CASSYDLGGTEAFF. As DNA, the CDR3 is TGTGCCAGCAGCTACGACCTGGGTGGCACTGAAGCTTTCTTT.

CDR3 coding DNA: TGCGCCAGCAGCAGATTCGGACAGGGAGAGACCAATGAGCAGTTCTTC. The encoded protein is CASSRFGQGETNEQFF. The chain carries TRBV5-1 and TRBJ2-1; TRBD1 matches 8 bases. CDR1 and CDR2 (germline): SGHRS, YFSETQ. The length of the CDR3 is 16 residues. V gave up 4 bases and J gave up 6 bases; unmatched junction bases: 12. Full variable domain (missing parts from reference TRBV5-1 and TRBJ2-1): KAGVTQTPRYLIKTRGQQVTLSCSPISGHRSVSWYQQTPGQGLQFLFEYFSETQRNKGNFPGRFSGRQFSNSRSEMNVSTLELGDSALYLCASSRFGQGETNEQFFGPGTRLTVL.